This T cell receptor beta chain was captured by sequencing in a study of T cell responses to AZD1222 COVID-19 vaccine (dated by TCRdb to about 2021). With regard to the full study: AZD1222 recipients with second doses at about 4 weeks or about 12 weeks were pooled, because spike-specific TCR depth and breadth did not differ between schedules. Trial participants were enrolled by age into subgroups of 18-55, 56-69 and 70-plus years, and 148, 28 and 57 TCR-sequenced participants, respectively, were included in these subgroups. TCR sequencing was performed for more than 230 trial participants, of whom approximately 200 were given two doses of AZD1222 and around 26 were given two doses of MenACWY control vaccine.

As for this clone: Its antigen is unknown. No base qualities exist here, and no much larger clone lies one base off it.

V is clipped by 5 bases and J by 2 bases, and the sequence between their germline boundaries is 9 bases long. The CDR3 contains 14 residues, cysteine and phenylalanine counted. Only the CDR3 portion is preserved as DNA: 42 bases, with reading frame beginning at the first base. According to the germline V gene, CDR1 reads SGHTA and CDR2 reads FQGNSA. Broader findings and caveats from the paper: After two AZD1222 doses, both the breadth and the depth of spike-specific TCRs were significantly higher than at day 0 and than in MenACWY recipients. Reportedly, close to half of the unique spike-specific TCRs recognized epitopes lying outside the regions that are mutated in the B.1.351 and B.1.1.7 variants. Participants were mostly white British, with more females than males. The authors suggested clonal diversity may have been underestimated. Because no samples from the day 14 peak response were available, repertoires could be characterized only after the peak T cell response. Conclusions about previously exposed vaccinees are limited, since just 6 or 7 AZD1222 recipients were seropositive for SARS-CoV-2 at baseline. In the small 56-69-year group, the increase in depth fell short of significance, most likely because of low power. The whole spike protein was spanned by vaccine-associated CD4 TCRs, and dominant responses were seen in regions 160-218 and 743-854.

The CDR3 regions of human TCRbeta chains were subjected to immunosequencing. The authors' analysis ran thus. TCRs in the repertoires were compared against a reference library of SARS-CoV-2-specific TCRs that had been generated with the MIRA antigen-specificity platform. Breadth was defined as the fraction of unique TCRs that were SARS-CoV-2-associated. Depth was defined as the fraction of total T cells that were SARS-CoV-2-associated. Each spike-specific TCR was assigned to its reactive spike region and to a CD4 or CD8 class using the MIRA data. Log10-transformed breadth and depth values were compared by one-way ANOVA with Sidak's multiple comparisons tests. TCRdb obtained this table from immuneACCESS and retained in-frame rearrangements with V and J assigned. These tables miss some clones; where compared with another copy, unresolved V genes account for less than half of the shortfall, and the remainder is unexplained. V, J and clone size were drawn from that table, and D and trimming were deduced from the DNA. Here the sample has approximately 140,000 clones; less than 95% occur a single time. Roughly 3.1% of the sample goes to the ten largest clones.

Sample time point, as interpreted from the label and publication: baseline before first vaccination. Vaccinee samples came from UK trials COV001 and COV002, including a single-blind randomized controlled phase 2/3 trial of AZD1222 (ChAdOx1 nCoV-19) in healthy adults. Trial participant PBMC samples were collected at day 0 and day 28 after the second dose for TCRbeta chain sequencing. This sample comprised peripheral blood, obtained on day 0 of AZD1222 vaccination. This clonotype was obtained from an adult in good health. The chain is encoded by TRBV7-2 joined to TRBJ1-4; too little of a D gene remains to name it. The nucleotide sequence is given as TGTGCCAGCAGCCCCCGACGGACTAATGAAAAACTGTTTTTT. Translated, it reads CASSPRRTNEKLFF.